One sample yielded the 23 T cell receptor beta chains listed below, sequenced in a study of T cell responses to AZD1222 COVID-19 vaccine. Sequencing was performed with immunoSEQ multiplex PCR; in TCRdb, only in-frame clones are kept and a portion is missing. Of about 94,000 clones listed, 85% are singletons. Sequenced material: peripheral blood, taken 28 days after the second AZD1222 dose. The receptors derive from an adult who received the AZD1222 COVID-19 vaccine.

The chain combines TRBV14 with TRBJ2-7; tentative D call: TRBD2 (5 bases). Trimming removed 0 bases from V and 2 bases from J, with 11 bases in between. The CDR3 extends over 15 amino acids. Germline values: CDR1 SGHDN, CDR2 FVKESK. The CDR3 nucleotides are TGTGCCAGCAGCCAAGATGTCGGGATGGCCTACGAGCAGTACTTC. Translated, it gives CASSQDVGMAYEQYF.

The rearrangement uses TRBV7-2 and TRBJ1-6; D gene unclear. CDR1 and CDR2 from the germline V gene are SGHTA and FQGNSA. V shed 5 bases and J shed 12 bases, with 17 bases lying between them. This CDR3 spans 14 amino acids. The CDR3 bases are TGTGCCAGCAGCCGGAGAAGTGACTTCGGACCCCTCCACTTT. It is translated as CASSRRSDFGPLHF.

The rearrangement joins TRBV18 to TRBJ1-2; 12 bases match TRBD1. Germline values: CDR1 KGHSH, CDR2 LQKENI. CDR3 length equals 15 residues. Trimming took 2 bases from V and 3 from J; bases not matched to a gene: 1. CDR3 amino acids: CASSPGTGGDYGYTF. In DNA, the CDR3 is TGTGCCAGCTCACCAGGGACAGGGGGCGACTATGGCTACACCTTC.

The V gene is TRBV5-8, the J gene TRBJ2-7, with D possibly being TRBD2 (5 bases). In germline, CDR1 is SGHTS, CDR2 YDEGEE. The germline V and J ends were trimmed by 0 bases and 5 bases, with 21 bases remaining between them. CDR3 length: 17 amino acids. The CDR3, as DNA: TGTGCCAGCAGCTTGGCCGTAATTAGCGATGGGAGAGACGAGCAGTACTTC. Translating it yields CASSLAVISDGRDEQYF. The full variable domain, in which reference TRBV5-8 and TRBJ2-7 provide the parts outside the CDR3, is EAGVTQSPTHLIKTRGQQATLRCSPISGHTSVYWYQQALGLGLQFLLWYDEGEERNRGNFPPRFSGRQFPNYSSELNVNALELEDSALYLCASSLAVISDGRDEQYFGPGTRLTVT.

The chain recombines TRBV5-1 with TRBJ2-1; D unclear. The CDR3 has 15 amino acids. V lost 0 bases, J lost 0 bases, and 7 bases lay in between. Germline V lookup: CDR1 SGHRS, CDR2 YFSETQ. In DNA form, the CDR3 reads TGCGCCAGCAGCTTGGAACAGCGCTCCTACAATGAGCAGTTCTTC. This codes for CASSLEQRSYNEQFF.

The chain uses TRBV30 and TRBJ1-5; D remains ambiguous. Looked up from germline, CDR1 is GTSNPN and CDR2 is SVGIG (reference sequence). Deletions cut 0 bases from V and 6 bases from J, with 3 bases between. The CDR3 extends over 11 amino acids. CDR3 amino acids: CAWSVGQPQHF. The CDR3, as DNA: TGTGCCTGGAGTGTTGGTCAGCCCCAGCATTTT. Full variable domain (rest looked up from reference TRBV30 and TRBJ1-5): SQTIHQWPATLVQPVGSPLSLECTVEGTSNPNLYWYRQAAGRGLQLLFYSVGIGQISSEVPQNLSASRPQDRQFILSSKKLLLSDSGFYLCAWSVGQPQHFGDGTRLSIL.

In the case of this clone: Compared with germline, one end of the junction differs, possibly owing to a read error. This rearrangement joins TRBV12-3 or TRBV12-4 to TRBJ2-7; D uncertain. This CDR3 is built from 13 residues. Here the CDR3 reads CASSLGPTYEQYF. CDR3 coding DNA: TGTGCCAGCAGCTTAGGACCTACCTACGAGCAGTACTTC.

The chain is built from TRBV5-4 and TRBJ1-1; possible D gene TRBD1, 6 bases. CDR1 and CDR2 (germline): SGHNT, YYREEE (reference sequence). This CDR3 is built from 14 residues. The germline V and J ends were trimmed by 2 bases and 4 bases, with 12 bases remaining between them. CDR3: CASSFGGGSTEAFF. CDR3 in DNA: TGTGCCAGCAGCTTCGGAGGGGGGAGCACTGAAGCTTTCTTT.

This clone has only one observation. For the CDR3, the DNA is TGTGCCAGCTCACCATTCAGTGGGGACTATGGCTACACCTTC. Its protein product is CASSPFSGDYGYTF. The chain has TRBV18 and TRBJ1-2; D is uncertain. CDR1 is KGHSH, CDR2 LQKENI, per germline. This CDR3 has 14 amino acids. The V gene lost 2 bases and the J gene lost 3 bases, with 10 bases spanning the gap.

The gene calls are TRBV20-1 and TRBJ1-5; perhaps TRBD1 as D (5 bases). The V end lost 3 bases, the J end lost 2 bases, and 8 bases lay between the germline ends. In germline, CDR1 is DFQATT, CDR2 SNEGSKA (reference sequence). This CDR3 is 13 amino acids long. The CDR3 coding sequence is TGCAGTGCTAGTTCGGGGGGCAATCAGCCCCAGCATTTT. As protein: CSASSGGNQPQHF.

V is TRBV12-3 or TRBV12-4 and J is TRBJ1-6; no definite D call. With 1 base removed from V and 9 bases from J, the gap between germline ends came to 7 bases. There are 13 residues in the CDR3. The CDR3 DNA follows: TGTGCCAGCAGTTTAGGAGGATCTTCACCCCTCCACTTT. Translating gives CASSLGGSSPLHF.

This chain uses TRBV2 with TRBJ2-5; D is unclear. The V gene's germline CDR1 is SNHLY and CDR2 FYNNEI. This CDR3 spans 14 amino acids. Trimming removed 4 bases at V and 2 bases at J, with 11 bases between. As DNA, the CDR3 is TGTGCCAGCAGTGGGCGTATAGCACAAGAGACCCAGTACTTC. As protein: CASSGRIAQETQYF.

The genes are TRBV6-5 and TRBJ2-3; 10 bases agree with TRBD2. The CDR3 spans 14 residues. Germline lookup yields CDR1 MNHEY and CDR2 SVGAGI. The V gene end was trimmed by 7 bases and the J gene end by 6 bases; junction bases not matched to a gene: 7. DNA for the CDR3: TGTGCCAGCAAACCGGGACTAGCGATTGATACGCAGTATTTT. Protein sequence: CASKPGLAIDTQYF.

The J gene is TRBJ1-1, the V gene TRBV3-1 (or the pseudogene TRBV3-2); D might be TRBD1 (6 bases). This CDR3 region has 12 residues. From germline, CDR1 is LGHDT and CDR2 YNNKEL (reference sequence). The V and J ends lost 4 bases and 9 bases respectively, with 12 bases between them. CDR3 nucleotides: TGTGCCAGCAGCCGACGGACAGCCAAAGCTTTCTTT. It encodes CASSRRTAKAFF.

As DNA, the CDR3 is TGTGCCAGCAGCCTTACAGGGTTCGGCGAGCAGTACTTC. It codes for CASSLTGFGEQYF. This chain uses TRBV27 with TRBJ2-7; a weak D match, TRBD1 (6 bases). The germline CDR1 and CDR2 sequences are MNHEY and SMNVEV (reference sequence). V was shortened by 6 bases and J by 6 bases, with 15 bases between the two germline ends. This CDR3 region has 13 residues.

The CDR3 sequence: CASGDGLSGANVLTF. The DNA of the CDR3 is TGTGCCAGTGGGGACGGCCTCTCTGGGGCCAACGTCCTGACTTTC. This sequence joins TRBV19 and TRBJ2-6, with D perhaps assigned TRBD1 or TRBD2 (5 bases each). The germline V gene has CDR1 LNHDA and CDR2 SQIVND (reference sequence). V gave up 8 bases and J gave up 0 bases, with 11 bases separating them. The CDR3 sequence is 15 residues long. Supplemented by reference TRBV19 and TRBJ2-6, the full variable domain reads DGGITQSPKYLFRKEGQNVTLSCEQNLNHDAMYWYRQDPGQGLRLIYYSQIVNDFQKGDIAEGYSVSREKKESFPLTVTSAQKNPTAFYLCASGDGLSGANVLTFGAGSRLTVL.

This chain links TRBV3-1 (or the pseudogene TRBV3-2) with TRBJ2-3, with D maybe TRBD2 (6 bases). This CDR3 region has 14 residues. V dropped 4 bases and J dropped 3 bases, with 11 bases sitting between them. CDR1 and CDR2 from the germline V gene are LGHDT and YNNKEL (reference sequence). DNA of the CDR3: TGTGCCAGCAGCCTCCCGGGGGAAACAGATACGCAGTATTTT. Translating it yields CASSLPGETDTQYF.

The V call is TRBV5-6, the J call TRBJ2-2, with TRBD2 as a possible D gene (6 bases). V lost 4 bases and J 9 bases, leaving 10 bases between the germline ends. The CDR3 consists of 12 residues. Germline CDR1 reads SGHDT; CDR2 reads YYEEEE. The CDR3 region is CASSIGGRELFF. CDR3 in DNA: TGTGCCAGCAGCATCGGGGGTCGGGAGCTGTTTTTT.

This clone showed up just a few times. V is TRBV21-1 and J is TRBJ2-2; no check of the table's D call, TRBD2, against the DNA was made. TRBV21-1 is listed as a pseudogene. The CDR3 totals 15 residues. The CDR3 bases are TGTGCCAGCAGCAAAGGCAAACTGAACACCGGGGAGCTGTTTTTT. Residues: CASSKGKLNTGELFF.

The CDR3 DNA reads as TGTGCCAGGGGGAAAAGGAATAATGAAAAACTGTTTTTT. Protein product: CARGKRNNEKLFF. The chain combines TRBV25-1 with TRBJ1-4; no reliable D call. The CDR3 runs to 13 residues. From germline, CDR1 is MGHDK and CDR2 SYGVNS. V lost 9 bases, J lost 4 bases, and 12 bases lay in between.

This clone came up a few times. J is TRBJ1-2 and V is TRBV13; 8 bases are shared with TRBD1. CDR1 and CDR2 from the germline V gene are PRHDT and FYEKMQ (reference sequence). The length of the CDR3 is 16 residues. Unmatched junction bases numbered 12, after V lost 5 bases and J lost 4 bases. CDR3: CASSPTGTGGFYGYTF. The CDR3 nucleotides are TGTGCCAGCAGCCCGACCGGGACAGGAGGCTTCTATGGCTACACCTTC.

CDR3 amino acids: CASSQMQGSGANVLTF. Here the CDR3 DNA reads TGCGCCAGCAGCCAAATGCAGGGTTCTGGGGCCAACGTCCTGACTTTC. V is TRBV4-3 and J is TRBJ2-6, with D tentatively TRBD1 (5 bases). Trimming removed 2 bases at V and 1 base at J, with 9 bases between. CDR1 and CDR2 (germline): LGHNA, YSLEER. The CDR3 totals 16 residues.

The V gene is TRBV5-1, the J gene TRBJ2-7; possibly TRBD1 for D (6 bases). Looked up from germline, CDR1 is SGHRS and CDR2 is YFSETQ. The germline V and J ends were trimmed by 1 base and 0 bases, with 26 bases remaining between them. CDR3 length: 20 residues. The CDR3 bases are TGCGCCAGCAGCTTGTTGGGTTGGGGCAGGGACATCCCCAGCTCCTACGAGCAGTACTTC. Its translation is CASSLLGWGRDIPSSYEQYF.